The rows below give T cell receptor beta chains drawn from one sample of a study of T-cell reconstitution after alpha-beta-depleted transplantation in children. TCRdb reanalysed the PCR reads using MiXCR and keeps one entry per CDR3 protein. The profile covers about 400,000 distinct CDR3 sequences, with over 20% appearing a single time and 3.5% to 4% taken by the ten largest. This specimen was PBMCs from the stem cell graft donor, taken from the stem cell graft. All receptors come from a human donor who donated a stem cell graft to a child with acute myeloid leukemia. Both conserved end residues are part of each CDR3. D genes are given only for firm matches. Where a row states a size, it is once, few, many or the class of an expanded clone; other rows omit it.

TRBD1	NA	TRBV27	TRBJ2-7	CASSPPDRAHEQYF	TGTGCCAGCAGTCCCCCGGACAGGGCCCACGAGCAGTACTTC
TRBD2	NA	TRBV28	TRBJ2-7	CASRERLAGSYEQYF	TGTGCCAGCAGAGAGAGGCTAGCGGGATCCTACGAGCAGTACTTC
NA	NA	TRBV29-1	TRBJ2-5	CSSLLSQETQYF	TGCAGCTCCTTATTGAGCCAAGAGACCCAGTACTTC
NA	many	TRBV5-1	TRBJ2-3	CASSLGQATDTQYF	TGCGCCAGCAGCTTGGGACAGGCGACAGATACGCAGTATTTT
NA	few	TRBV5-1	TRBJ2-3	CASSLEGTTFTDTQYF	TGCGCCAGCAGCCTGGAGGGCACCACATTCACAGATACGCAGTATTTT
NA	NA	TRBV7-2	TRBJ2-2	CASRGGMNTGELFF	TGTGCCAGTAGGGGGGGAATGAACACCGGGGAGCTGTTTTTT
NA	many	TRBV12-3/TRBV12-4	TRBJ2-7	CASSPSAGSNEQYF	TGTGCCAGCAGTCCGTCAGCGGGTTCCAACGAGCAGTACTTC
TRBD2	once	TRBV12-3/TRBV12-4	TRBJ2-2	CASSFFGRAMGGELFF	TGTGCCAGCAGTTTTTTCGGGAGGGCCATGGGCGGGGAGCTGTTTTTT
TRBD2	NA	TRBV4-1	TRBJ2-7	CASSRYLLAGGDYEQYF	TGCGCCAGCAGCCGATACCTACTAGCGGGAGGGGACTACGAGCAGTACTTC
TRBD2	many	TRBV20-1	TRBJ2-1	CSAAGYQAGTYNEQFF	TGCAGTGCCGCCGGATATCAAGCGGGGACCTACAATGAGCAGTTCTTC
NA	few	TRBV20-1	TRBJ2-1	CSARAGSRDEQFF	TGCAGTGCTAGAGCCGGCTCCCGGGATGAGCAGTTCTTC
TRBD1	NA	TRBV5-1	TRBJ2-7	CASSSTSGGSGEQYF	TGCGCCAGCAGCTCTACCTCAGGGGGTTCGGGCGAGCAGTACTTC
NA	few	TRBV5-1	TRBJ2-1	CASCLGRGNEQFF	TGCGCCAGCTGTCTGGGGAGGGGGAATGAGCAGTTCTTC
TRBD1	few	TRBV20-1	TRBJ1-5	CSAGDDRENQPQHF	TGCAGTGCTGGGGATGACAGGGAGAATCAGCCCCAGCATTTT
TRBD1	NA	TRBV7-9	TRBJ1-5	CASSLDGDRGSNQPQHF	TGTGCCAGCAGCTTAGATGGGGACAGGGGGAGCAATCAGCCCCAGCATTTT
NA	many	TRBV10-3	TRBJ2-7	CAISEQQREQYF	TGTGCCATCAGTGAACAGCAGAGGGAGCAGTACTTC
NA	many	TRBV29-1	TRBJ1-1	CSVGGRLNTEAFF	TGCAGCGTTGGAGGCAGATTGAACACTGAAGCTTTCTTT
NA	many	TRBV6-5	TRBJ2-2	CASSYSTQGGTGELFF	TGTGCCAGCAGTTACTCGACCCAGGGGGGAACCGGGGAGCTGTTTTTT
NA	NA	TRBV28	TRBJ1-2	CASSSLDLRYTF	TGTGCCAGCAGCTCCCTGGACCTGCGCTACACCTTC
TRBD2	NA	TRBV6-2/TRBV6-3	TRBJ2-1	CASRLAGVSYNEQFF	TGTGCCAGCCGCCTAGCGGGAGTCTCTTACAATGAGCAGTTCTTC
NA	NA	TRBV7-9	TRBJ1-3	CASSLVLAGAGNTIYF	TGTGCCAGCAGCTTAGTATTGGCGGGTGCTGGAAACACCATATATTTT
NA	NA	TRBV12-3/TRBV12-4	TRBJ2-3	CASTYTDTQYF	TGTGCCAGCACCTACACAGATACGCAGTATTTT
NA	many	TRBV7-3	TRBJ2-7	CASSLTRTGSSYEQYF	TGTGCCAGCAGCTTAACTCGAACAGGGAGCTCCTACGAGCAGTACTTC
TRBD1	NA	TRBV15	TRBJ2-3	CATSARDRDTTDTQYF	TGTGCCACCAGCGCCCGGGACAGGGACACCACAGATACGCAGTATTTT
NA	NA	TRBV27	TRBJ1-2	CASSLSGRQDGYTF	TGTGCCAGCAGTTTATCAGGTCGACAGGACGGCTACACCTTC
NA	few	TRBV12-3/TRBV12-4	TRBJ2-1	CASSFVPHEQFF	TGTGCCAGCAGTTTCGTCCCCCATGAGCAGTTCTTC
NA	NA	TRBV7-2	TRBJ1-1	CASSLGFGGEAFF	TGTGCCAGCAGCTTAGGATTCGGGGGGGAAGCTTTCTTT
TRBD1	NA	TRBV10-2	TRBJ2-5	CASSKPGQGQETQYF	TGCGCCAGCAGTAAACCGGGACAGGGCCAAGAGACCCAGTACTTC